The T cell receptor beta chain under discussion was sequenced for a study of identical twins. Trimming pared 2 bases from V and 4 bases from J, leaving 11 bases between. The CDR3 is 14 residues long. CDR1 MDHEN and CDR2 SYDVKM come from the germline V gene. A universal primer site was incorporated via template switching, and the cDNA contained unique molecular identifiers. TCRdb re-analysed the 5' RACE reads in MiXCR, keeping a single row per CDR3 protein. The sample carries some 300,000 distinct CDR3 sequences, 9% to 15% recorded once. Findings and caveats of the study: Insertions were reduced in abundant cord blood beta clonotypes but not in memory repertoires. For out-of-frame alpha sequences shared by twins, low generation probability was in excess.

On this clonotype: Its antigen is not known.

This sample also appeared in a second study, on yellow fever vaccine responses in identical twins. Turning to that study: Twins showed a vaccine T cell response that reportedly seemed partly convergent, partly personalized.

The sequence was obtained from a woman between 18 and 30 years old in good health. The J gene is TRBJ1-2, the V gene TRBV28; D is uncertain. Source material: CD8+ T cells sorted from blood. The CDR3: CASSLQSRGYGYTF. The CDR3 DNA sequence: TGTGCCAGCAGTTTACAGTCCCGGGGCTATGGCTACACCTTC.